This entry features one T cell receptor (beta chain) sequence. TCRdb analysed the 5' RACE reads with MiXCR anew, one entry per CDR3 protein. The table has 200,000 to 250,000 distinct CDR3 sequences, over 7% seen once. These data originate in a study of CD8 T cells in ankylosing spondylitis. There are 15 residues in the CDR3. Germline V gives CDR1 SEHNR, CDR2 FQNEAQ (reference sequence). Trimming shortened V by 8 bases and J by 0 bases, and 13 bases separated the two germline ends. Sequencing was carried out using blood, either unsorted or a sorted T cell fraction (not recorded which). This chain uses TRBV7-9 with TRBJ2-2, with TRBD2 as a possible D gene (6 bases). The receptor was isolated from a female donor with ankylosing spondylitis or in good health (not recorded which). The CDR3 DNA follows: TGTGCCAGCCTCCGGGGGTCAGCGAACACCGGGGAGCTGTTTTTT. This translates into CASLRGSANTGELFF.